The entry that follows covers one T cell receptor (beta chain) sequence. The target antigen is unknown. The data belong to a study of cytomegalovirus exposure and HLA in healthy donors. As for the study in general: Early released data comprised tens of millions of unique TCRs from HLA-typed donors.

V lost 9 bases to trimming and J lost 1 base, with 15 bases between them. The CDR3 runs to 14 residues. Germline loops: CDR1 SNHLY, CDR2 FYNNEI. 13 Jbeta primers and 60 Vbeta primers were used for the PCR. Original processing notes: Later analysis identified roughly 84 million unique TCR beta chains, about 11 million shared. The assay was immunoSEQ multiplex PCR, and TCRdb's table has in-frame clones only and misses some. The DNA was the basis for D and trimming; V, J and clone size are from that table. The data show 150,000 to 200,000 clones, around 77% seen once. General study results and limits: It was assumed in the presence/absence analyses that sequencing depth was roughly uniform across donors. Analyzed later, association rates of TCRs varied across HLA loci, with DRB1 most and HLA-C fewest.

The source is a man aged 25-45 years in good health and CMV-seropositive. This chain links TRBV2 with TRBJ2-5; perhaps TRBD1 as D (6 bases). Sequencing was done on a sample of PBMCs. The CDR3 DNA sequence: TGTGCCAGAGGGACCCTAGGGGGCCAAGAGACCCAGTACTTC. Encoded protein: CARGTLGGQETQYF.